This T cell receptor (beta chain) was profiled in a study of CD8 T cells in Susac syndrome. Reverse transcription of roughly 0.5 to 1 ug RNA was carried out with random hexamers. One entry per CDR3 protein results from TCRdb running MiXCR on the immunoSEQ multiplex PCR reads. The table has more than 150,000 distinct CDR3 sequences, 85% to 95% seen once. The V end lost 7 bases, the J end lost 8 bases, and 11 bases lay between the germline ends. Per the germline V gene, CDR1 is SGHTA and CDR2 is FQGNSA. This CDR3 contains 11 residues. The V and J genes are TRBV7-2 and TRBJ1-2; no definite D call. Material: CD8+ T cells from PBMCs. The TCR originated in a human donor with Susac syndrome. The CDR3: CASTEGQGYTF. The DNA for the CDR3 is TGTGCCAGCACCGAAGGGCAGGGCTACACCTTC.